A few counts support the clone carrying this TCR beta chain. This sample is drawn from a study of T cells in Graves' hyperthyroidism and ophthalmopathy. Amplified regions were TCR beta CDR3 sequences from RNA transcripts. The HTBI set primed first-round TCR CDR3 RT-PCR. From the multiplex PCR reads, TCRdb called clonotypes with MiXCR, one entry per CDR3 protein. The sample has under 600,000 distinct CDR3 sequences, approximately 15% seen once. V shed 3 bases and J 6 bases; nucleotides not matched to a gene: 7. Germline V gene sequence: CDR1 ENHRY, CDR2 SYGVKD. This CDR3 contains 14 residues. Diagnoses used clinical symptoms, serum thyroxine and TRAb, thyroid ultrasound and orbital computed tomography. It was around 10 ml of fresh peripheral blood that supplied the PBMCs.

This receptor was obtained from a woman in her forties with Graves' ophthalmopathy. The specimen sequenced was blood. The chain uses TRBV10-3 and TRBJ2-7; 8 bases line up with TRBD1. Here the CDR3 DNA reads TGTGCCATCAGTGACCCCGGGACAGGCACCGAGCAGTACTTC. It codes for CAISDPGTGTEQYF.